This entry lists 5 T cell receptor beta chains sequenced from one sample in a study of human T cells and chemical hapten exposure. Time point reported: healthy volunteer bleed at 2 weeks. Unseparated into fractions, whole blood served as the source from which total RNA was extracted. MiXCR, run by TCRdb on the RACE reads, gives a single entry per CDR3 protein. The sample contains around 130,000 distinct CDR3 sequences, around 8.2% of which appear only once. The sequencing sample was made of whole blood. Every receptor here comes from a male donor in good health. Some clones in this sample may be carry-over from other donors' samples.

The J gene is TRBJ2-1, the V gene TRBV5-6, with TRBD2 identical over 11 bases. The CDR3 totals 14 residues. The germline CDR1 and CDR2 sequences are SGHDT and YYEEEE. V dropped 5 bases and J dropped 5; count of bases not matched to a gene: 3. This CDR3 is CASSPSGGHNEQFF. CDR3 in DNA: TGTGCCAGCAGTCCTAGCGGGGGGCACAATGAGCAGTTCTTC. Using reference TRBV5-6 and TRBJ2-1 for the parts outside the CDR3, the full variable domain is DAGVTQSPTHLIKTRGQQVTLRCSPKSGHDTVSWYQQALGQGPQFIFQYYEEEERQRGNFPDRFSGHQFPNYSSELNVNALLLGDSALYLCASSPSGGHNEQFFGPGTRLTVL.

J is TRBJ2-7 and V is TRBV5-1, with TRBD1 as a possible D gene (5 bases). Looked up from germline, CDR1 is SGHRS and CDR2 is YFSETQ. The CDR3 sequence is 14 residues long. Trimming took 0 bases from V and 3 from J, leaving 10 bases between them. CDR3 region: CASSLEDNIYEQYF. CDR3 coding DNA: TGCGCCAGCAGCTTGGAGGACAACATCTACGAGCAGTACTTC.

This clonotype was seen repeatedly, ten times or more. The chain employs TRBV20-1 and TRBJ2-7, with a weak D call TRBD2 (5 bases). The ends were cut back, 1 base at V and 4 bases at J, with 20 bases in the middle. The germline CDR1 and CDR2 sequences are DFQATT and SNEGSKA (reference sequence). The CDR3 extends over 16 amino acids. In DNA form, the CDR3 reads TGCAGTGCTAGAGGGACGGCGGGCGCCGCCGGTTACGAGCAGTACTTC. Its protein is CSARGTAGAAGYEQYF.

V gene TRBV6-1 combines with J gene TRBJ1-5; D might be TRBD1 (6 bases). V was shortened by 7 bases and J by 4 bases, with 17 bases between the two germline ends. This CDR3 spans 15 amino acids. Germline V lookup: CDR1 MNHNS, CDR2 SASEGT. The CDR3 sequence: CASTAQSQGNQPQHF. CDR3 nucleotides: TGTGCCAGCACCGCCCAATCACAGGGTAATCAGCCCCAGCATTTT.

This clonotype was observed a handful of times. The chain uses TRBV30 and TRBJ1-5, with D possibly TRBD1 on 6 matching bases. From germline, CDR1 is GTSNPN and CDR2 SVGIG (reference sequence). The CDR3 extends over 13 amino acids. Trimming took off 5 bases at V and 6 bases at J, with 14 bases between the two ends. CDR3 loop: CAWGSGVSQPQHF. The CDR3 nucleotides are TGTGCCTGGGGGTCAGGGGTTAGTCAGCCCCAGCATTTT.